A selection of T cell receptor beta chains follows, all from one sample in a study of T-cell memory formation after mild COVID-19. Using its own MiXCR run on the 5' RACE reads, TCRdb lists one record per CDR3 protein. The data hold under 300,000 distinct CDR3 sequences, with under 8.5% observed a single time. The sample consisted of PBMCs or a T cell subset sorted from them (not recorded which). The receptors stem from a man between 18 and 29 years old who had mild COVID-19 (a few samples of this study predate the infection). Cell type and time point are not known. Both conserved end residues are part of each CDR3. The D gene is left open where the match is weak. A row's size may be missing; if present it is once, few, many or a size class.

v_gene: TRBV7-8
abundance: -
d_gene: -
j_gene: TRBJ2-7
CDR3aa: CASSLGGGYGQYF
CDR3nt: TGTGCCAGCAGCTTGGGGGGGGGCTACGGGCAGTACTTC

v_gene: TRBV5-4
abundance: many
d_gene: TRBD2
j_gene: TRBJ2-1
CDR3aa: CASSFSGGADNEQFF
CDR3nt: TGTGCCAGCAGCTTTAGCGGGGGCGCCGACAATGAGCAGTTCTTC

v_gene: TRBV4-1
abundance: -
d_gene: -
j_gene: TRBJ1-1
CDR3aa: CASSLPTKNTEAFF
CDR3nt: TGCGCCAGCAGCCTCCCGACTAAAAACACTGAAGCTTTCTTT

v_gene: TRBV29-1
abundance: -
d_gene: -
j_gene: TRBJ1-6
CDR3aa: CSVMGQEGSPLHF
CDR3nt: TGCAGCGTCATGGGGCAGGAAGGTTCACCCCTCCACTTT

v_gene: TRBV5-1
abundance: -
d_gene: -
j_gene: TRBJ2-7
CDR3aa: CASSFRVFGEQYF
CDR3nt: TGCGCCAGCAGCTTCAGGGTTTTTGGCGAGCAGTACTTC

v_gene: TRBV7-2
abundance: -
d_gene: TRBD1
j_gene: TRBJ1-2
CDR3aa: CASSLGSDRLYGYTF
CDR3nt: TGTGCCAGCAGCTTAGGATCGGACAGGCTCTATGGCTACACCTTC

v_gene: TRBV5-1
abundance: many
d_gene: -
j_gene: TRBJ2-2
CDR3aa: CASSPHGSTGELFF
CDR3nt: TGCGCCAGCAGCCCACACGGCAGCACCGGGGAGCTGTTTTTT

v_gene: TRBV5-1
abundance: few
d_gene: TRBD2
j_gene: TRBJ2-2
CDR3aa: CASPGRGTGELFF
CDR3nt: TGCGCCAGCCCGGGGCGGGGGACCGGGGAGCTGTTTTTT

v_gene: TRBV4-2
abundance: -
d_gene: -
j_gene: TRBJ2-2
CDR3aa: CASSQAVDGELFF
CDR3nt: TGTGCCAGCAGCCAGGCCGTCGACGGGGAGCTGTTTTTT

v_gene: TRBV15
abundance: few
d_gene: -
j_gene: TRBJ1-1
CDR3aa: CATSTGANTEAFF
CDR3nt: TGTGCCACCAGCACAGGGGCTAACACTGAAGCTTTCTTT

v_gene: TRBV11-2
abundance: -
d_gene: TRBD2
j_gene: TRBJ2-2
CDR3aa: CASSRAGGRNTGELF
CDR3nt: TGTGCCAGCAGCCGCGCGGGGGGGCGGAACACCGGGGAGCTGTTT

v_gene: TRBV5-1
abundance: -
d_gene: -
j_gene: TRBJ2-2
CDR3aa: CASSLAMDRKGTGELFF
CDR3nt: TGCGCCAGCAGCTTGGCAATGGACAGAAAGGGCACCGGGGAGCTGTTTTTT

v_gene: TRBV4-2
abundance: -
d_gene: -
j_gene: TRBJ2-3
CDR3aa: CASSQDTTGYSSTDTQYF
CDR3nt: TGTGCCAGCAGCCAAGATACTACAGGATACTCTAGCACAGATACGCAGTATTTT

v_gene: TRBV3-1
abundance: -
d_gene: TRBD2
j_gene: TRBJ2-1
CDR3aa: CASSHQRLAGGPVGEQFF
CDR3nt: TGTGCCAGCAGCCACCAACGACTAGCGGGGGGGCCGGTCGGGGAGCAGTTCTTC

v_gene: TRBV6-5
abundance: -
d_gene: -
j_gene: TRBJ2-4
CDR3aa: CASSYRAPGKNIQYF
CDR3nt: TGTGCCAGCAGTTACCGGGCCCCAGGGAAAAACATTCAGTACTTC

v_gene: TRBV7-9
abundance: few
d_gene: -
j_gene: TRBJ1-1
CDR3aa: CASGRQVEAFF
CDR3nt: TGTGCCAGCGGACGACAGGTTGAAGCTTTCTTT

v_gene: TRBV20-1
abundance: few
d_gene: -
j_gene: TRBJ1-5
CDR3aa: CSAVTGWGTYSNQPQHF
CDR3nt: TGCAGTGCTGTTACAGGGTGGGGGACCTATAGCAATCAGCCCCAGCATTTT

v_gene: TRBV5-4
abundance: many
d_gene: -
j_gene: TRBJ2-1
CDR3aa: CASSLTDEQFF
CDR3nt: TGTGCCAGCAGCTTGACGGATGAGCAGTTCTTC

v_gene: TRBV2
abundance: -
d_gene: TRBD2
j_gene: TRBJ2-3
CDR3aa: CASRATSGGPDTQYF
CDR3nt: TGTGCCAGCAGAGCCACTAGCGGGGGACCAGATACGCAGTATTTT

v_gene: TRBV5-1
abundance: -
d_gene: -
j_gene: TRBJ1-4
CDR3aa: CASSPMTDEKLFF
CDR3nt: TGCGCCAGCAGCCCGATGACGGATGAAAAACTGTTTTTT

v_gene: TRBV18
abundance: few
d_gene: -
j_gene: TRBJ1-2
CDR3aa: CASSPPTAGGYTF
CDR3nt: TGTGCCAGCTCACCACCGACCGCTGGTGGCTACACCTTC

v_gene: TRBV5-4
abundance: many
d_gene: TRBD1
j_gene: TRBJ2-7
CDR3aa: CASSLPAGQGVYEQYF
CDR3nt: TGTGCCAGCAGCTTACCAGCGGGACAGGGAGTCTACGAGCAGTACTTC

v_gene: TRBV2
abundance: -
d_gene: -
j_gene: TRBJ1-2
CDR3aa: CASSEERGLANYGYTF
CDR3nt: TGTGCCAGCAGTGAAGAACGTGGGTTGGCTAACTATGGCTACACCTTC

v_gene: TRBV5-1
abundance: few
d_gene: -
j_gene: TRBJ1-2
CDR3aa: CASRGNTADGYTF
CDR3nt: TGCGCCAGCAGAGGGAACACTGCTGATGGCTACACCTTC

v_gene: TRBV6-2/TRBV6-3
abundance: few
d_gene: -
j_gene: TRBJ1-6
CDR3aa: CASATLYSPLHF
CDR3nt: TGTGCCAGCGCTACCCTTTATTCACCCCTCCACTTT

v_gene: TRBV6-6
abundance: many
d_gene: -
j_gene: TRBJ2-1
CDR3aa: CASSLDYNEQFF
CDR3nt: TGTGCCAGCAGCCTAGACTACAATGAGCAGTTCTTC

v_gene: TRBV6-5
abundance: once
d_gene: -
j_gene: TRBJ1-1
CDR3aa: CASRHRVEEGEAFF
CDR3nt: TGTGCCAGCAGACACAGGGTAGAGGAGGGTGAAGCTTTCTTT

v_gene: TRBV7-2
abundance: -
d_gene: -
j_gene: TRBJ1-3
CDR3aa: CASSPSRRTAWWAGNTIYF
CDR3nt: TGTGCCAGCAGCCCGTCCCGGAGGACAGCCTGGTGGGCTGGAAACACCATATATTTT

v_gene: TRBV9
abundance: -
d_gene: -
j_gene: TRBJ2-1
CDR3aa: CASSVVGGYNEQFF
CDR3nt: TGTGCCAGCAGCGTAGTAGGGGGCTACAATGAGCAGTTCTTC

v_gene: TRBV7-2
abundance: many
d_gene: -
j_gene: TRBJ2-7
CDR3aa: CASSGSYEQYF
CDR3nt: TGTGCCAGCAGCGGATCCTACGAGCAGTACTTC

v_gene: TRBV12-3/TRBV12-4
abundance: -
d_gene: TRBD2
j_gene: TRBJ2-3
CDR3aa: CASSLARGEEYADTQYF
CDR3nt: TGTGCCAGCAGTTTAGCGCGGGGGGAAGAGTACGCAGATACGCAGTATTTT

v_gene: TRBV4-2
abundance: many
d_gene: TRBD2
j_gene: TRBJ2-1
CDR3aa: CASSFRGGEYNEQFF
CDR3nt: TGTGCCAGCAGCTTCCGGGGGGGGGAATACAATGAGCAGTTCTTC

v_gene: TRBV29-1
abundance: -
d_gene: -
j_gene: TRBJ2-6
CDR3aa: CSVPWANVLTF
CDR3nt: TGCAGCGTTCCTTGGGCCAACGTCCTGACTTTC

v_gene: TRBV7-2
abundance: -
d_gene: -
j_gene: TRBJ1-1
CDR3aa: CASSLGITAFF
CDR3nt: TGTGCCAGCAGCTTAGGGATAACAGCTTTCTTT

v_gene: TRBV21-1
abundance: -
d_gene: -
j_gene: TRBJ2-7
CDR3aa: CASSNYEQYF
CDR3nt: TGTGCCAGCAGCAACTACGAGCAGTACTTC

v_gene: TRBV12-3/TRBV12-4
abundance: -
d_gene: -
j_gene: TRBJ2-1
CDR3aa: CASSRSGDIYNEQFF
CDR3nt: TGTGCCAGCAGTCGGAGCGGGGACATCTACAATGAGCAGTTCTTC

v_gene: TRBV7-2
abundance: many
d_gene: TRBD1
j_gene: TRBJ2-7
CDR3aa: CASSLGTARGQYF
CDR3nt: TGTGCCAGCAGCCTAGGGACAGCCCGAGGGCAGTACTTC

v_gene: TRBV7-2
abundance: -
d_gene: -
j_gene: TRBJ2-6
CDR3aa: CASSLNRVDSGANVLTF
CDR3nt: TGTGCCAGCAGCTTAAACCGAGTAGACTCTGGGGCCAACGTCCTGACTTTC

v_gene: TRBV5-1
abundance: -
d_gene: -
j_gene: TRBJ2-3
CDR3aa: CASSLTMGTDTQYF
CDR3nt: TGCGCCAGCAGCTTGACAATGGGCACAGATACGCAGTATTTT

v_gene: TRBV7-3
abundance: -
d_gene: TRBD1
j_gene: TRBJ2-3
CDR3aa: CASRPDGVGGPDTQYF
CDR3nt: TGTGCCAGCAGACCAGACGGGGTAGGGGGCCCAGATACGCAGTATTTT

v_gene: TRBV9
abundance: few
d_gene: TRBD1
j_gene: TRBJ1-2
CDR3aa: CASSVGRQGGYTF
CDR3nt: TGTGCCAGCAGCGTAGGGCGACAGGGTGGCTACACCTTC

v_gene: TRBV7-2
abundance: few
d_gene: -
j_gene: TRBJ2-5
CDR3aa: CASSIQANQETQYF
CDR3nt: TGTGCCAGCAGTATACAGGCAAACCAAGAGACCCAGTACTTC

v_gene: TRBV5-1
abundance: -
d_gene: TRBD2
j_gene: TRBJ2-5
CDR3aa: CASSLGGGRFMETQYF
CDR3nt: TGCGCCAGCAGCTTGGGCGGGGGGCGTTTCATGGAGACCCAGTACTTC

v_gene: TRBV5-1
abundance: few
d_gene: -
j_gene: TRBJ2-1
CDR3aa: CASSGGDSYNEQFF
CDR3nt: TGCGCCAGCAGCGGCGGAGACTCCTACAATGAGCAGTTCTTC

v_gene: TRBV5-4
abundance: -
d_gene: -
j_gene: TRBJ2-3
CDR3aa: CASSWWQGTTDTQYF
CDR3nt: TGTGCCAGCAGCTGGTGGCAGGGGACCACAGATACGCAGTATTTT

v_gene: TRBV12-3/TRBV12-4
abundance: -
d_gene: TRBD2
j_gene: TRBJ2-1
CDR3aa: CASTGTSSYNEQFF
CDR3nt: TGTGCCAGCACCGGGACTAGCTCCTACAATGAGCAGTTCTTC

v_gene: TRBV5-5
abundance: few
d_gene: -
j_gene: TRBJ2-1
CDR3aa: CASSLADPRSGQFF
CDR3nt: TGTGCCAGCAGCTTGGCAGATCCCAGGTCGGGGCAGTTCTTC

v_gene: TRBV4-2
abundance: few
d_gene: -
j_gene: TRBJ1-2
CDR3aa: CASSQTEEWSGYTF
CDR3nt: TGTGCCAGCAGCCAAACGGAGGAGTGGTCGGGCTACACCTTC

v_gene: TRBV5-1
abundance: few
d_gene: TRBD1
j_gene: TRBJ1-1
CDR3aa: CASSTQQGSGEAFF
CDR3nt: TGCGCCAGCAGCACCCAACAGGGGAGCGGTGAAGCTTTCTTT

v_gene: TRBV6-5
abundance: -
d_gene: -
j_gene: TRBJ1-1
CDR3aa: CASRMTDTEAFF
CDR3nt: TGTGCCAGCAGGATGACAGACACTGAAGCTTTCTTT

v_gene: TRBV5-1
abundance: many
d_gene: -
j_gene: TRBJ2-5
CDR3aa: CASSGRREQTQYF
CDR3nt: TGCGCCAGCAGCGGACGACGGGAGCAGACCCAGTACTTC

v_gene: TRBV7-2
abundance: once
d_gene: -
j_gene: TRBJ2-3
CDR3aa: CASRPISGLSTDTQYF
CDR3nt: TGTGCCAGCCGCCCCATTAGCGGCCTTAGCACAGATACGCAGTATTTT

v_gene: TRBV4-3
abundance: -
d_gene: -
j_gene: TRBJ2-3
CDR3aa: CASSQESPQGLTDTQYF
CDR3nt: TGCGCCAGCAGCCAAGAAAGCCCACAGGGTTTAACAGATACGCAGTATTTT

v_gene: TRBV27
abundance: few
d_gene: -
j_gene: TRBJ1-5
CDR3aa: CASSSLRPAPNQPQHF
CDR3nt: TGTGCCAGCAGTTCCCTTAGACCTGCCCCTAATCAGCCCCAGCATTTT